The 18 T cell receptor beta chains below come from one sample, sequenced in a study of human T cells and chemical hapten exposure. From the RACE reads, TCRdb called clonotypes with MiXCR, one entry per CDR3 protein. The sample has tens of thousands of distinct CDR3 sequences, about 6.7% seen once. Described time point: pre-sensitization, week 0. Specified treatment: therapeutic diphenylcyclopropenone sensitization with weekly scalp DPC. The material sequenced was whole blood, taken in connection with sensitization to the hapten diphenylcyclopropenone (DPC). The receptors originated from a woman aged 30 to 39 with alopecia areata. Some clones in this sample may be carry-over from other donors' samples.

This clonotype was recorded at least ten times. This rearrangement joins TRBV2 to TRBJ2-7; 8 bases fit TRBD1. The V and J ends lost 4 bases and 3 bases, in that order; junction bases with no gene match: 8. The CDR3 totals 15 residues. Germline assignment: CDR1 SNHLY and CDR2 FYNNEI. The CDR3 loop is CASSALGQGNYEQYF. In DNA form, the CDR3 reads TGTGCCAGCAGTGCCCTTGGACAGGGCAACTACGAGCAGTACTTC.

This clonotype was seen ten or more times. The genes are TRBV21-1 and TRBJ1-5; the table's D call, TRBD1, has no DNA check behind it. TRBV21-1 is classified as a pseudogene. This CDR3 contains 16 residues. The CDR3: CASSSPRQGPNQPQHF. The CDR3 DNA reads TGTGCCAGCAGCAGCCCCCGACAGGGACCCAATCAGCCCCAGCATTTT.

At least ten counts were recorded for this clonotype. V usage is TRBV9 and J usage is TRBJ2-3; maybe TRBD1 (6 bases). The ends were cut back, 0 bases at V and 3 bases at J, with 11 bases in the middle. The CDR3 has 15 amino acids. The V gene's germline CDR1 is SGDLS and CDR2 YYNGEE. CDR3 sequence reads: CASSVGGRGTDTQYF. CDR3 nucleotides: TGTGCCAGCAGCGTAGGGGGAAGGGGGACAGATACGCAGTATTTT.

This clonotype was seen at least ten times. This chain uses TRBV6-2 or TRBV6-3 with TRBJ1-1; D is undetermined. The CDR3 is made up of 11 amino acids. Germline V lookup: CDR1 MNHEY, CDR2 SVGEGT. Trimming took off 8 bases at V and 3 bases at J, with 7 bases between the two ends. The CDR3 region is CASFAYTEAFF. The DNA of the CDR3 is TGTGCCAGCTTTGCGTACACTGAAGCTTTCTTT.

The chain couples TRBV19 to TRBJ1-1; D ambiguous. Germline CDR1 and CDR2: LNHDA and SQIVND (reference sequence). The V gene lost 6 bases and the J gene lost 0 bases, with 11 bases spanning the gap. This CDR3 region has 14 residues. The CDR3 loop reads CASSGSEMNTEAFF. The CDR3 nucleotides are TGTGCCAGTAGCGGCTCGGAGATGAACACTGAAGCTTTCTTT. The full variable domain, with the rest looked up from reference TRBV19 and TRBJ1-1, is DGGITQSPKYLFRKEGQNVTLSCEQNLNHDAMYWYRQDPGQGLRLIYYSQIVNDFQKGDIAEGYSVSREKKESFPLTVTSAQKNPTAFYLCASSGSEMNTEAFFGQGTRLTVV.

The table lists this clonotype with many counts. This chain links TRBV6-1 with TRBJ2-3, with D tentatively TRBD2 (5 bases). The CDR3 contains 17 residues. V gave up 6 bases and J gave up 2 bases, with 21 bases separating them. Germline V lookup: CDR1 MNHNS, CDR2 SASEGT. Here the CDR3 DNA reads TGTGCCAGCAGACGATCGGGATTCACGTCTCTCACAGATACGCAGTATTTT. Its protein product is CASRRSGFTSLTDTQYF.

This clonotype was observed many times. The chain joins TRBV6-6 to TRBJ1-1, with TRBD1 as a possible D gene (5 bases). This CDR3 is 18 amino acids long. Germline CDR1 reads MNHNY; CDR2 reads SVGAGI (reference sequence). V dropped 2 bases and J dropped 0 bases, with 19 bases sitting between them. The CDR3 reads CASSYKAGPMRMNTEAFF. As DNA, the CDR3 is TGTGCCAGCAGTTACAAGGCGGGACCAATGAGGATGAACACTGAAGCTTTCTTT.

This clonotype was seen many times. The chain recombines TRBV20-1 with TRBJ2-3, with D tentatively TRBD2 (6 bases). The CDR3 runs 13 residues. Germline-derived CDR1 and CDR2 are DFQATT and SNEGSKA (reference sequence). The V end was cut by 1 base, the J end by 1 base, with 6 bases between. DNA for the CDR3: TGCAGTGCTAGAGCGGGAGGCACAGATACGCAGTATTTT. This codes for CSARAGGTDTQYF.

The V call is TRBV12-3 or TRBV12-4, the J call TRBJ2-1, with 9 bases identical to TRBD1. The CDR3 has 19 residues. The trim removed 3 bases at V and 0 bases at J, leaving 12 bases unmatched. The CDR3, as DNA: TGTGCCAGCAGTTTCCCGGGACAGGGCCCTAAAGGCTCCTACAATGAGCAGTTCTTC. Protein: CASSFPGQGPKGSYNEQFF.

The gene calls are TRBV30 and TRBJ1-1; D perhaps matches TRBD1 (5 bases). From germline, CDR1 is GTSNPN and CDR2 SVGIG (reference sequence). Trimming removed 5 bases at V and 7 bases at J, with 14 bases between. The CDR3 runs to 12 residues. The CDR3 nucleotides read TGTGCCTGGGGGACCTTAGGAATTGAAGCTTTCTTT. Residues: CAWGTLGIEAFF.

This clonotype was seen at least ten times. The V and J genes are TRBV20-1 and TRBJ2-7; no clear D gene. Germline CDR1 is DFQATT and CDR2 is SNEGSKA (reference sequence). Trimming shortened V by 0 bases and J by 1 base, and 4 bases separated the two germline ends. The CDR3 runs 12 residues. The CDR3 DNA is TGCAGTGCTAGAGAGGTTTCCTACGAGCAGTACTTC. This gives the protein CSAREVSYEQYF.

This clonotype was observed many times. The V gene is TRBV19, the J gene TRBJ2-1; weak D call: TRBD2 (5 bases). This CDR3 comprises 15 residues. Trimming took off 2 bases at V and 8 bases at J, with 16 bases between the two ends. In germline, CDR1 is LNHDA, CDR2 SQIVND (reference sequence). CDR3: CASSISGLSGYEQFF. The CDR3 bases are TGTGCCAGTAGTATAAGCGGCTTGAGTGGCTATGAGCAGTTCTTC. The variable domain in full, with the rest retrieved from reference TRBV19 and TRBJ2-1, is DGGITQSPKYLFRKEGQNVTLSCEQNLNHDAMYWYRQDPGQGLRLIYYSQIVNDFQKGDIAEGYSVSREKKESFPLTVTSAQKNPTAFYLCASSISGLSGYEQFFGPGTRLTVL.

In its sample, this clonotype was seen a few times. This chain joins TRBV2 and TRBJ2-3, with TRBD2 identical over 9 bases. Per the germline V gene, CDR1 is SNHLY and CDR2 is FYNNEI. The CDR3 spans 15 residues. V gave up 4 bases and J gave up 4 bases; unmatched junction bases: 6. CDR3 amino acids: CASSVSGGPADTQYF. CDR3 nucleotide sequence: TGTGCCAGCAGTGTTAGCGGGGGTCCAGCAGATACGCAGTATTTT.

Concerning this clonotype: This sequence may be a read error, since a much larger clone differs from it by one base. The V call is TRBV10-3, the J call TRBJ2-1; 10 bases fit TRBD1. Per germline, CDR1 ENHRY and CDR2 SYGVKD. Germline trimming cut 6 bases from V and 6 bases from J; bases unmatched to any gene: 8. The CDR3 has 15 residues. The CDR3 region is CAISEGTGVANEQFF. CDR3 DNA sequence: TGTGCCATCAGCGAAGGGACAGGGGTGGCCAATGAGCAGTTCTTC.

In this sample, this clonotype turned up a few times. CDR3 nucleotides: TGTGCCAGCAGCCCAACGGGAGATACGCAGTATTTT. It specifies CASSPTGDTQYF. The rearrangement uses TRBV3-1 and TRBJ2-3; D ambiguous. Per the germline V gene, CDR1 is LGHDT and CDR2 is YNNKEL (reference sequence). The CDR3 consists of 12 residues. V lost 4 bases, J lost 5 bases, and 7 bases lay in between.

In this sample, this clonotype turned up a few times. J is TRBJ2-7 and V is TRBV3-1, with D perhaps matching TRBD1 (5 bases). The CDR3 is 14 residues long. The germline V gene has CDR1 LGHDT and CDR2 YNNKEL (reference sequence). Deletions cut 3 bases from V and 5 bases from J, with 14 bases between. CDR3 loop: CASSHLDRIDEQYF. The DNA for the CDR3 is TGTGCCAGCAGCCACCTCGACAGAATTGACGAGCAGTACTTC.

This clonotype was counted ten times or more. The V gene is TRBV12-3 or TRBV12-4, the J gene TRBJ2-1; perhaps D is TRBD1 or TRBD2 (5 bases each). With 5 bases removed from V and 9 bases from J, the gap between germline ends came to 26 bases. The CDR3 sequence is 17 residues long. This chain's CDR3 is CASSLPPTVGDQGEQFF. CDR3 DNA sequence: TGTGCCAGCAGTCTACCCCCAACGGTGGGGGACCAGGGTGAGCAGTTCTTC.

This clonotype has more than one count but fewer than ten. This chain links TRBV6-5 with TRBJ2-7, with D perhaps matching TRBD1 (5 bases). V lost 2 bases and J lost 3, with 11 bases in between. This CDR3 has 14 amino acids. Germline CDR1 reads MNHEY; CDR2 reads SVGAGI. The CDR3 coding sequence is TGTGCCAGCAGTTACCGACAGTCGGACTACGAGCAGTACTTC. Its protein product is CASSYRQSDYEQYF.